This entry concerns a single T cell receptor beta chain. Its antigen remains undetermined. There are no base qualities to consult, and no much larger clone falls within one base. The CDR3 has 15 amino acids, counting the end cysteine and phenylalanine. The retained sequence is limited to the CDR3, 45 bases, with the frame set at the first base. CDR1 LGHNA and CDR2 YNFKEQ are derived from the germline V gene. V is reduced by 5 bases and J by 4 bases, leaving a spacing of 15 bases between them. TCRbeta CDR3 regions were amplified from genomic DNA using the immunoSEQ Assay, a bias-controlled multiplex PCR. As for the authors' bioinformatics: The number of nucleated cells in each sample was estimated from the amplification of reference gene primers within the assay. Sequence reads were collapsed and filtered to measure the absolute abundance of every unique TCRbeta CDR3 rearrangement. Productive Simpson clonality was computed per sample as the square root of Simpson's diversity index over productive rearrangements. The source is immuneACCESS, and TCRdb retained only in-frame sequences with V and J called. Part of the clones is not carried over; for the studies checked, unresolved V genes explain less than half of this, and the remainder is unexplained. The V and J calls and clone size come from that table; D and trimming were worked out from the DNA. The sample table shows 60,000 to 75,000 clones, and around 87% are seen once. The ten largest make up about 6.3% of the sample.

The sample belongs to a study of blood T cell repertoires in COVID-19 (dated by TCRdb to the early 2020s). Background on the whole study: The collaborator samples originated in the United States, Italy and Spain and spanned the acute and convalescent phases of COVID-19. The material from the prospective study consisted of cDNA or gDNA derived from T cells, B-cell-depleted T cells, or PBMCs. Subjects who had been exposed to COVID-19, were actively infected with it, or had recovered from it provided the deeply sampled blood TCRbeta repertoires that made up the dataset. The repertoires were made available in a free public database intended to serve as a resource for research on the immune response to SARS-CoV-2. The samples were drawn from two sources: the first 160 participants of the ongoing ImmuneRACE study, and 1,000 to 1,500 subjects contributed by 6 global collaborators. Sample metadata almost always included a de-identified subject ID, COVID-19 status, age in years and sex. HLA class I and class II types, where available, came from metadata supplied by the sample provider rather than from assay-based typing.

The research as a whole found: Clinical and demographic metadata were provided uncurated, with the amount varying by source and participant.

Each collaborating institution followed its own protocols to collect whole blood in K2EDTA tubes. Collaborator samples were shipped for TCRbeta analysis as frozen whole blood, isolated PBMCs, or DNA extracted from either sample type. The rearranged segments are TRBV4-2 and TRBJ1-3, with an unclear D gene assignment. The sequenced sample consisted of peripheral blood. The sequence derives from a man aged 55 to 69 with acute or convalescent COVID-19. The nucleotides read TGTGCCAGCAGCTCAGTGGCTGTGAAGGGAAACACCATATATTTT. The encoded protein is CASSSVAVKGNTIYF.